This entry concerns a single T cell receptor (beta chain). The antigen is unknown. This record comes from a study of shared clonotypes between healthy human individuals. Every contributor of samples was a Caucasian grown-up residing in Nashville, Tennessee. The length of the CDR3 is 14 residues. Trimming took off 1 base at V and 5 bases at J, with 10 bases between the two ends. Germline V gene data show CDR1 as SGHRS and CDR2 as YFSETQ. Once extracted for a subset, genomic DNA was divided evenly among several immunoSEQ plates. Loaded into unsorted PBMC replicate PCRs was approximately 300 ng DNA, approximately 30,000 T cell genomes. TCRdb's copy holds only in-frame clones and misses some; the assay was immunoSEQ multiplex PCR. This table holds about 460,000 clones, roughly three quarters found once. Findings and caveats of the study: It was only blood that was sampled, and tissue repertoires likely differ.

The sample comprised PBMCs. The sequence was obtained from a woman aged 40 to 49 in good health. Some clones in this sample may be carry-over from other donors' samples. The chain carries TRBV5-1 and TRBJ2-1; D is undetermined. The CDR3 loop is CASSLLAENNEQFF. CDR3 in DNA: TGCGCCAGCAGCTTGTTGGCCGAGAACAATGAGCAGTTCTTC.